The following is a T cell receptor beta chain sequence with its context. Its cognate antigen is unknown. This sample was taken from a study of cytomegalovirus exposure and HLA in healthy donors. Study outcomes and limitations: Later analysis showed most CMV-associated TCR beta chains appearing HLA-restricted. Only CMV serostatus was available as immune exposure information. Roughly even sequencing depth across donors was the assumption behind the presence/absence analyses. Across HLA loci, a later analysis found differing TCR association rates, with DRB1 most and HLA-C fewest.

With 60 Vbeta and 13 Jbeta primers, the PCR was carried out. The assay was immunoSEQ multiplex PCR, and TCRdb's table has in-frame clones only and misses some. Counted here are approximately 110,000 clones, approximately 80% occurring once; the ten biggest clones make up less than 5.5%. The specimen was PBMCs. The source is a young woman in good health and CMV-seropositive.

The CDR3 DNA is TGTGCCTGGAGGGAACTGGGCCAGGGGTTCGGTGAGCAGTTCTTC. Its protein is CAWRELGQGFGEQFF. The rearrangement joins TRBV30 to TRBJ2-1; possibly TRBD1 for D (6 bases). CDR1 is GTSNPN, CDR2 SVGIG, per germline (reference sequence). There are 15 residues in the CDR3. Between the trimmed V and J ends, which lost 3 bases and 9 bases, there was a span of 21 bases.